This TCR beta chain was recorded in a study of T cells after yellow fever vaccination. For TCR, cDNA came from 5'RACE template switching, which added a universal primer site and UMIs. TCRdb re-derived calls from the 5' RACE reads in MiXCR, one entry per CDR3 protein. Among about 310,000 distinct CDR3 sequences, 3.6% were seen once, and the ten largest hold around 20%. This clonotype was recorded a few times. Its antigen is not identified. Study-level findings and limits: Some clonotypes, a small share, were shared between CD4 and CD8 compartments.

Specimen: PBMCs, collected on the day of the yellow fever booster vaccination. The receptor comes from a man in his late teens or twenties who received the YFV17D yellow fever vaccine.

In nucleotides, the CDR3 is TGTGCCAGCAGCCAAGACTATGAGCGTGAGCAGTTCTTC. Amino acids: CASSQDYEREQFF. V and J are TRBV3-1 and TRBJ2-1; D is unresolved. The V gene lost 0 bases and the J gene lost 9 bases, with 9 bases spanning the gap. The CDR3 extends over 13 amino acids. In germline, CDR1 is LGHDT, CDR2 YNNKEL (reference sequence).